Each of the 24 T cell receptor beta chains below was sequenced from the same sample in a study of metastatic and nonmetastatic thyroid tumors. Thyroid surgery was preceded by no treatment in any patient. TCRdb re-analyzed the PCR reads through MiXCR. The repertoire consists of about 18,000 clones, with around a third occurring once and the leading ten covering 10%. Sample: tumor tissue. These TCRs come from a male donor with papillary thyroid cancer or a benign thyroid nodule (not recorded which). Some clones in this sample may be carry-over from other donors' samples.

This clone was counted a few times. The J gene is TRBJ2-7, the V gene TRBV6-5, with D perhaps TRBD2 (5 bases). V was pared by 0 bases and J by 3 bases, with 18 bases between. This CDR3 is built from 17 residues. Germline V gene lookup returns CDR1 MNHEY and CDR2 SVGAGI. The CDR3: CASSYSSLRDSVYEQYF. The CDR3, as DNA: TGTGCCAGCAGTTACTCGTCTCTAAGGGATAGCGTCTACGAGCAGTACTTC.

Worth noting for this clone: This sequence may be a read error, since a much larger clone differs from it by one base. This likely comes from a read error, as the CDR3 has no conserved phenylalanine or tryptophan at its end. V usage is TRBV7-8 and J usage is TRBJ1-1; D is undetermined. This CDR3 comprises 15 residues. Deletions cut 1 base from V and 0 bases from J, with 9 bases between. Germline V gives CDR1 SGHVS, CDR2 FQNEAQ. DNA of the CDR3: TGTGCCAGCAGCTTAGTGACGTTTATGAACACTGAAGCTTTCCTT. As protein: CASSLVTFMNTEAFL.

The chain is built from TRBV7-3 and TRBJ1-6, with TRBD1 identical over 7 bases. V gave up 4 bases and J gave up 14 bases; unmatched junction bases: 8. The CDR3 is 13 amino acids. Germline loops: CDR1 SGHTA, CDR2 FQGTGA. DNA of the CDR3: TGTGCCAGCAGCTGGAGACAGGGTGGGGCCCTCCACTTT. Its translation is CASSWRQGGALHF.

As to this clone: At one end the junction does not follow the germline gene, possibly because of a read error. This chain uses TRBV28 with TRBJ2-7, with 7 bases identical to TRBD1. Per germline, CDR1 MDHEN and CDR2 SYDVKM. This CDR3 spans 14 amino acids. The chain's CDR3 is CSSSCPRQGDEQYF. CDR3 DNA: TGTTCCAGCAGTTGTCCCCGACAGGGCGACGAGCAGTACTTC.

A note on this clone: The germline gene is not matched at one end of the junction; a read error may be the cause. The V call is TRBV28, the J call TRBJ2-7; possibly TRBD1 or TRBD2 for D (5 bases each). CDR3 size: 15 residues. The germline V gene has CDR1 MDHEN and CDR2 SYDVKM. In DNA, the CDR3 is TGTGCCAGCCTCCGGCCGGGACGGAGTTCCTACGGGCAGTACTTC. This codes for CASLRPGRSSYGQYF.

The sample holds many counts of this clone. The CDR3, as DNA: TGTGCCAGCGGGAGGGACAGCGCAAACACTGAAGCTTTCTTT. Its translation is CASGRDSANTEAFF. J is TRBJ1-1 and V is TRBV6-1, with 7 positions matching TRBD1. The CDR3 totals 14 residues. J lost 2 bases, V lost 8 bases, and 8 bases had no gene match. Germline V gene sequence: CDR1 MNHNS, CDR2 SASEGT.

This clone was detected ten times or more. The chain uses TRBV12-3 or TRBV12-4 and TRBJ1-1, with TRBD1 identical over 8 bases. The CDR3 length is 15 residues. The V and J ends lost 5 bases and 11 bases, in that order; junction bases with no gene match: 16. The CDR3 coding sequence is TGTGCCAGCAGTCCGCCGGGACAGGTAGGCGGAAAGGCTTTCTTT. Protein product: CASSPPGQVGGKAFF.

This sequence joins TRBV7-2 and TRBJ2-7; no reliable D call. Between the trimmed V and J ends, which lost 4 bases and 2 bases, there was a span of 9 bases. The CDR3 consists of 13 residues. The germline CDR1 and CDR2 sequences are SGHTA and FQGNSA. Here the CDR3 DNA reads TGTGCCAGCAGCTACGGCGGAACCTACGAGCAGTACTTC. Translating it yields CASSYGGTYEQYF.

This clone was counted a few times. The V call is TRBV27, the J call TRBJ1-6, with D maybe TRBD1 (5 bases). The CDR3 spans 15 residues. CDR1 and CDR2 from the germline V gene are MNHEY and SMNVEV (reference sequence). V was clipped by 2 bases and J by 8 bases, with 13 bases between them. CDR3 loop: CASSLTTAQDSPLHF. The CDR3 region has the DNA TGTGCCAGCAGTTTAACGACAGCACAGGATTCACCCCTCCACTTT.

The sample holds many counts of this clone. With a much larger clone just one base away, this may be a read error. This specimen includes other DNA sequences encoding the same CDR3. The chain recombines TRBV6-1 with TRBJ2-1; D is uncertain. This CDR3 has 15 amino acids. In germline, CDR1 is MNHNS, CDR2 SASEGT. The CDR3 DNA reads as TGCGCCAGCAGTTTATCCGGTCTTGCAATCGGTGAGCAGTTCTTC. It translates to CASSLSGLAIGEQFF.

This chain uses TRBV7-2 with TRBJ2-7, with TRBD1 matching 7 bases. In germline, CDR1 is SGHTA, CDR2 FQGNSA. Trimming at V came to 0 bases and at J to 5 bases, leaving 1 base not matched to a gene. This CDR3 has 13 residues. CDR3: CASSLAGGNEQYF. The CDR3 nucleotides read TGTGCCAGCAGCTTAGCAGGGGGCAACGAGCAGTACTTC.

This CDR3 is CANSSPMGQYLTGELFF. The CDR3 DNA reads TGTGCCAACAGCTCCCCCATGGGACAGTACCTCACCGGGGAGCTGTTTTTT. The chain couples TRBV28 to TRBJ2-2, with TRBD1 identical over 7 bases. This CDR3 has 17 residues. Germline loops: CDR1 MDHEN, CDR2 SYDVKM. With V trimmed by 10 bases and J by 4 bases, 18 bases remained unmatched.

This clone was counted between two and nine times. The V and J genes are TRBV2 and TRBJ2-5; possible D gene TRBD1, 6 bases. Trimming removed 7 bases from V and 5 bases from J, with 14 bases in between. CDR3 length: 13 amino acids. CDR1 and CDR2 (germline): SNHLY, FYNNEI. The CDR3 nucleotides read TGTGCCAGCATCCAACAGGGTGGCGAGACCCAGTACTTC. It encodes CASIQQGGETQYF.

This clone ranks as medium-sized (0.01 to 0.1%). The sample has other DNA sequences that encode this CDR3 too. The chain uses TRBV28 and TRBJ2-1, with a possible D match to TRBD2 (7 bases). The V and J ends lost 4 bases and 8 bases respectively, with 21 bases between them. The CDR3 loop spans 16 amino acids. Per germline, CDR1 MDHEN and CDR2 SYDVKM. CDR3 sequence: CASSSARGPTRDEQFF. CDR3 DNA: TGTGCCAGCAGTTCGGCGCGGGGGCCCACTCGGGATGAGCAGTTCTTC.

This clone was counted ten times or more. The CDR3 nucleotides read TGTGCCAGCAGCTTATCATACGGGAGGGTAGGTAATGAGCAGTTCTTC. Its protein product is CASSLSYGRVGNEQFF. V gene TRBV7-8 combines with J gene TRBJ2-1, with TRBD2 identical over 8 bases. Germline V CDR1 and CDR2: SGHVS, FQNEAQ. The CDR3 is 16 residues long. Trimming cost V 2 bases and J 7 bases; bases outside gene matches: 10.

The V call is TRBV5-1, the J call TRBJ1-5; 7 bases fit TRBD1. Germline V gene sequence: CDR1 SGHRS, CDR2 YFSETQ. V dropped 0 bases and J dropped 6; count of bases not matched to a gene: 6. This CDR3 is built from 15 residues. The CDR3 bases are TGCGCCAGCAGCTTGGGACAGGGTGGCAGTCAGCCCCAGCATTTT. Translation gives CASSLGQGGSQPQHF. The whole variable domain, filled in from reference TRBV5-1 and TRBJ1-5, reads KAGVTQTPRYLIKTRGQQVTLSCSPISGHRSVSWYQQTPGQGLQFLFEYFSETQRNKGNFPGRFSGRQFSNSRSEMNVSTLELGDSALYLCASSLGQGGSQPQHFGDGTRLSIL.

This clone was picked up many times. The V call is TRBV7-3, the J call TRBJ1-4; TRBD1 aligns across 7 bases. This CDR3 is 15 amino acids long. Germline CDR1 SGHTA, CDR2 FQGTGA. V shed 0 bases, J shed 7 bases, and the junction held 5 bases outside the gene matches. The CDR3 sequence is CASSLTGGPTEKLFF. The CDR3 DNA reads as TGTGCCAGCAGCTTAACAGGGGGCCCCACTGAAAAACTGTTTTTT.

In its sample, this clone was seen a few times. The chain employs TRBV12-3 or TRBV12-4 and TRBJ1-2; 8 bases map to TRBD1. V dropped 7 bases and J dropped 0; count of bases not matched to a gene: 13. The CDR3 is 17 amino acids. The chain's CDR3 is CASTRSGGDRANYGYTF. CDR3 DNA sequence: TGTGCCAGCACCCGGTCAGGGGGCGACCGCGCTAACTATGGCTACACCTTC.

V is TRBV7-6 and J is TRBJ2-7, with D perhaps TRBD2 (5 bases). Germline V gives CDR1 SGHVS, CDR2 FNYEAQ. CDR3 length: 13 residues. Trimming took off 5 bases at V and 7 bases at J, with 15 bases between the two ends. This CDR3 is CASSPGGVSEQYF. CDR3 sequence (DNA): TGTGCCAGCAGCCCTGGAGGAGTCTCAGAGCAGTACTTC.

This clone was seen repeatedly, ten times or more. The DNA of the CDR3 is TGTGCCAGCAGTCAAACGGGCTGGCAGGGGGAATACTTGGGAAACACCATATATTTT. It codes for CASSQTGWQGEYLGNTIYF. The V call is TRBV6-1, the J call TRBJ1-3, with TRBD1 identical over 7 bases. The germline CDR1 and CDR2 sequences are MNHNS and SASEGT. This CDR3 contains 19 residues. With 5 bases clipped from V and 4 bases from J, the junction kept 20 bases outside the gene matches.

For this clone: The germline gene is not matched at one end of the junction; a read error may be the cause. This chain's CDR3 is CAILPLHPGQGAGRYAF. The CDR3 DNA follows: TGTGCCATCCTACCACTGCACCCTGGACAGGGGGCGGGTCGCTACGCCTTC. The gene calls are TRBV19 and TRBJ1-2; 11 bases fit TRBD1. Germline lookup yields CDR1 LNHDA and CDR2 SQIVND (reference sequence). The CDR3 runs to 17 residues.

This clone came up many times. V gene TRBV5-6 combines with J gene TRBJ2-2, with D possibly matching TRBD2 (7 bases). The CDR3 consists of 13 residues. V lost 3 bases, J lost 7 bases, and 10 bases lay in between. The germline gives CDR1 SGHDT, CDR2 YYEEEE. In DNA, the CDR3 is TGTGCCAGCAGCTGGGGGGGCGGCGGGGAGCTGTTTTTT. It codes for CASSWGGGGELFF.

This clone is deemed large (0.1 to 1%). The chain recombines TRBV2 with TRBJ1-1; unclear D gene. V gave up 4 bases and J gave up 8 bases, with 14 bases separating them. Germline V CDR1 and CDR2: SNHLY, FYNNEI. The CDR3 consists of 13 residues. In DNA form, the CDR3 reads TGTGCCAGCAGTGTTATTGTGGTCGCGGAAGCTTTCTTT. Its protein is CASSVIVVAEAFF.

A note on this clone: This may arise from a read error, as a much more abundant clone is one base away. V gene TRBV5-6 combines with J gene TRBJ2-2; D is uncertain. Germline values: CDR1 SGHDT, CDR2 YYEEEE. The length of the CDR3 is 14 residues. The CDR3 DNA reads as TGTTCCAGCAGCTTGTGGGAGAACACCGGGGAGCTGTTTTTT. As protein: CSSSLWENTGELFF.